These T cell receptor beta chains were read from a single sample in a study of T-cell memory formation after mild COVID-19. TCRdb re-derived calls from the 5' RACE reads in MiXCR, one entry per CDR3 protein. The table lists some 290,000 distinct CDR3 sequences, around 15% of them singletons. Sequenced sample: PBMCs or a T cell subset sorted from them (not recorded which). Receptor source: a man aged 18 to 29 who had mild COVID-19 (a few samples of this study predate the infection). Cell type and time point are not known. CDR3s include the opening cysteine and the closing phenylalanine or tryptophan. The D gene is left open where the match is weak. Clone size is given for some rows only: seen once, a few or many times, or a class if the clone is expanded.

abundance	j_gene	v_gene	d_gene	CDR3aa	CDR3nt
.	TRBJ2-5	TRBV7-2	TRBD2	CASSRWTSGGETQYF	TGTGCCAGCAGCCGATGGACTAGCGGGGGGGAGACCCAGTACTTC
.	TRBJ1-6	TRBV3-1	TRBD1	CASSARTGPPGNSPLHF	TGTGCCAGCAGCGCGCGGACAGGGCCCCCTGGGAATTCACCCCTCCACTTT
few	TRBJ2-7	TRBV12-3/TRBV12-4	.	CASSFQGSYEQYF	TGTGCCAGCAGTTTTCAGGGCTCCTACGAGCAGTACTTC
.	TRBJ2-5	TRBV7-2	.	CASSLAGGDVETQYF	TGTGCCAGCAGCTTAGCGGGCGGGGACGTAGAGACCCAGTACTTC
many	TRBJ2-7	TRBV5-1	.	CASSLAVGIYEQYF	TGCGCCAGCAGCTTGGCCGTGGGGATTTACGAGCAGTACTTC
.	TRBJ2-2	TRBV5-4	.	CASSLGLRRELFF	TGTGCCAGCAGCTTAGGGCTAAGAAGGGAGCTGTTTTTT
.	TRBJ2-7	TRBV6-2/TRBV6-3	TRBD1	CASRRDRGAYYEQYF	TGTGCCAGCAGACGTGACAGGGGGGCATACTACGAGCAGTACTTC
many	TRBJ2-1	TRBV6-4	.	CASSETVDYNEQFF	TGTGCCAGCAGTGAAACAGTAGATTACAATGAGCAGTTCTTC
few	TRBJ2-3	TRBV20-1	.	CSARDGAAPTDTQYF	TGCAGTGCTAGAGACGGAGCGGCACCCACAGATACGCAGTATTTT
.	TRBJ2-1	TRBV20-1	.	CSARAYSYNEQFF	TGCAGTGCGCGAGCGTACTCCTACAATGAGCAGTTCTTC
.	TRBJ2-2	TRBV12-3/TRBV12-4	.	CASSLGLVTTGELFF	TGTGCCAGCAGTTTAGGACTAGTGACCACCGGGGAGCTGTTTTTT
few	TRBJ2-7	TRBV11-2	.	CASRVGAASYEQYF	TGTGCCAGCAGGGTAGGGGCTGCCTCCTACGAGCAGTACTTC